The 26 T cell receptor beta chains in this list originate from one sample, sequenced in a study of read filtering for tumor transcriptome and immune sequencing. This library used roughly 400 ng RNA and molecular barcoded adaptors spanning alpha/delta and beta/gamma chains. TCRdb fed the reads into MiXCR, producing one record per CDR3 protein. The sample records 120,000 or so distinct CDR3 sequences, 10% to 15% being singletons. Sequencing was done on a sample of a population of CD138-negative cells sorted from bone marrow. The receptors here all came from a donor over 35 with multiple myeloma.

This clonotype was recorded many times. The chain employs TRBV10-2 and TRBJ2-5; D assignment may be TRBD1 or TRBD2 (5 bases each). This CDR3 comprises 14 residues. V lost 2 bases to trimming and J lost 5 bases, with 12 bases between them. Germline-derived CDR1 and CDR2 are WSHSY and SAAADI. The CDR3 here is CASSEIEGWETQYF. CDR3 nucleotide sequence: TGCGCCAGCAGTGAGATTGAGGGGTGGGAGACCCAGTACTTC.

This clonotype was counted at least ten times. The chain links TRBV2 to TRBJ2-2; perhaps TRBD1 as D (6 bases). The V and J ends lost 5 bases and 1 base respectively, with 11 bases between them. In germline, CDR1 is SNHLY, CDR2 FYNNEI. CDR3 length: 15 residues. CDR3: CASSSGRGNTGELFF. CDR3 bases: TGTGCCAGCAGTAGTGGCAGGGGGAACACCGGGGAGCTGTTTTTT. The full variable domain, its missing parts supplied by reference TRBV2 and TRBJ2-2, is EPEVTQTPSHQVTQMGQEVILRCVPISNHLYFYWYRQILGQKVEFLVSFYNNEISEKSEIFDDQFSVERPDGSNFTLKIRSTKLEDSAMYFCASSSGRGNTGELFFGEGSRLTVL.

This clonotype was detected only a few times. The rearrangement links TRBV10-3 to TRBJ2-2; no reliable D call. V dropped 7 bases and J dropped 0 bases, with 9 bases sitting between them. Per germline, CDR1 ENHRY and CDR2 SYGVKD. This CDR3 spans 14 amino acids. This CDR3 is CAITSPANTGELFF. The CDR3 DNA follows: TGTGCCATCACCAGCCCGGCGAACACCGGGGAGCTGTTTTTT.

The chain is built from TRBV9 and TRBJ2-4; D is possibly TRBD1 or TRBD2 (5 bases each). V gave up 0 bases and J gave up 4 bases, with 17 bases separating them. This CDR3 has 17 amino acids. CDR1 and CDR2 (germline): SGDLS, YYNGEE. This CDR3 is CASSVESPPGPKNIQYF. The DNA of the CDR3 is TGTGCCAGCAGCGTAGAGAGCCCGCCGGGACCGAAAAACATTCAGTACTTC.

This clonotype was seen at least ten times. The V call is TRBV5-1, the J call TRBJ2-3, with 10 nucleotides matching TRBD1. Germline assignment: CDR1 SGHRS and CDR2 YFSETQ. With V trimmed by 4 bases and J by 2 bases, 7 bases remained unmatched. This CDR3 is 16 amino acids long. The CDR3 loop reads CASSQGQGLYTDTQYF. As DNA, the CDR3 is TGCGCCAGCAGCCAGGGACAGGGGCTCTACACAGATACGCAGTATTTT.

This clonotype was recorded at least ten times. V and J are TRBV24-1 and TRBJ2-2, with D possibly matching TRBD1 (6 bases). Trimming removed 4 bases from V and 10 bases from J, with 9 bases in between. The CDR3 runs to 12 residues. The V gene's germline CDR1 is KGHDR and CDR2 SFDVKD. This CDR3 is CATSDPGQELFF. CDR3 bases: TGTGCCACCAGTGACCCGGGACAGGAGCTGTTTTTT.

This clonotype was seen repeatedly, ten times or more. The CDR3 loop is CSVGTDGWETQYF. CDR3 coding DNA: TGCAGCGTCGGGACAGATGGTTGGGAGACCCAGTACTTC. The chain uses TRBV29-1 and TRBJ2-5; TRBD1 matches at 7 bases. CDR1 and CDR2 (germline): SQVTM, ANQGSEA. Germline trimming cut 6 bases from V and 5 bases from J; bases unmatched to any gene: 9. The CDR3 has 13 residues.

This clonotype appeared a few times. This sequence joins TRBV12-3 or TRBV12-4 and TRBJ1-1; 10 bases map to TRBD1. The CDR3 totals 15 residues. V gave up 2 bases and J gave up 7 bases; unmatched junction bases: 7. CDR3 loop: CASSLRDRGPFEAFF. In DNA, the CDR3 is TGTGCCAGCAGTTTAAGGGACAGGGGACCTTTTGAAGCTTTCTTT.

Concerning this clonotype itself: Just one base apart from a much larger clone, this may be a read error. This chain links TRBV5-1 with TRBJ2-1, with a weak D call TRBD1 (6 bases). The CDR3 totals 16 residues. Germline CDR1 reads SGHRS; CDR2 reads YFSETQ. This chain's CDR3 is CASSSGVSGEYSEQFF. CDR3 bases: TGCGCCAGCAGCTCCGGGGTATCAGGGGAGTACAGTGAGCAGTTCTTC.

V is TRBV2 and J is TRBJ2-1; 9 positions match TRBD2. The CDR3 length is 14 residues. Unmatched junction bases numbered 4, after V lost 2 bases and J lost 8 bases. The germline gives CDR1 SNHLY, CDR2 FYNNEI. The CDR3 sequence: CASSERLAVDEQFF. CDR3 nucleotide sequence: TGTGCCAGCAGTGAAAGACTAGCGGTAGATGAGCAGTTCTTC.

There are a few counts of this clonotype. The chain recombines TRBV29-1 with TRBJ1-2, with TRBD1 matching over 7 bases. Looked up from germline, CDR1 is SQVTM and CDR2 is ANQGSEA. The CDR3 is 13 residues long. V lost 8 bases, J lost 0 bases, and 6 bases stayed unmatched. As DNA, the CDR3 is TGCAGCATACAGGGGAGTGCTAACTATGGCTACACCTTC. Encoded protein: CSIQGSANYGYTF.

This clonotype was counted at least ten times. The chain has TRBV6-1 and TRBJ2-1; tentatively, D is TRBD1 (6 bases). V lost 4 bases, J lost 6 bases, and 13 bases lay in between. Germline CDR1 reads MNHNS; CDR2 reads SASEGT. The CDR3 sequence is 14 residues long. The CDR3 is CASSGHLRGNEQFF. DNA of the CDR3: TGTGCCAGCAGTGGGCACCTCAGGGGCAATGAGCAGTTCTTC.

This sequence joins TRBV12-3 or TRBV12-4 and TRBJ2-1; the D gene is possibly TRBD2 (5 bases). Deletions cut 11 bases from V and 4 bases from J, with 6 bases between. The CDR3 sequence is 10 residues long. The CDR3 bases are TGTGCCTCGGGGTACAATGAGCAGTTCTTC. Residues: CASGYNEQFF.

The gene calls are TRBV7-2 and TRBJ1-1, with 8 bases aligning to TRBD1. The CDR3 length is 15 residues. The germline CDR1 and CDR2 sequences are SGHTA and FQGNSA. V trimming: 5 bases; J trimming: 0 bases; junction bases outside the gene matches: 5. Written as DNA, the CDR3 is TGTGCCAGCAGCAGACAGGGGAGGATGAACACTGAAGCTTTCTTT. Protein: CASSRQGRMNTEAFF. Using reference TRBV7-2 and TRBJ1-1 for the parts outside the CDR3, the full variable domain is GAGVSQSPSNKVTEKGKDVELRCDPISGHTALYWYRQSLGQGLEFLIYFQGNSAPDKSGLPSDRFSAERTGGSVSTLTIQRTQQEDSAVYLCASSRQGRMNTEAFFGQGTRLTVV.

This clonotype was seen ten or more times. The V call is TRBV6-6, the J call TRBJ1-1, with 7 bases fitting TRBD1. With V trimmed by 0 bases and J by 1 base, 2 bases remained unmatched. Germline V gives CDR1 MNHNY, CDR2 SVGAGI (reference sequence). The CDR3 extends over 15 amino acids. The CDR3 protein is CASSYSGQSNTEAFF. CDR3 DNA sequence: TGTGCCAGCAGTTACTCGGGACAGTCGAACACTGAAGCTTTCTTT.

This clonotype was detected many times. The chain recombines TRBV28 with TRBJ2-7; D gene unclear. V lost 3 bases, J lost 6 bases, and 15 bases lay in between. The CDR3 is made up of 14 amino acids. The V gene's germline CDR1 is MDHEN and CDR2 SYDVKM. DNA of the CDR3: TGTGCCAGCAGTTTGTCCGTGAGTAGGGTCGAGCAGTACTTC. It encodes CASSLSVSRVEQYF.

This clonotype was seen ten or more times. This sequence joins TRBV5-1 and TRBJ2-7, with unresolved D. The CDR3 sequence is 15 residues long. V was cut by 2 bases and J by 0 bases, with 12 bases left in between. Germline V lookup: CDR1 SGHRS, CDR2 YFSETQ. CDR3 in amino acids: CASSFKSQSSYEQYF. CDR3 DNA sequence: TGCGCCAGCAGCTTTAAGAGTCAAAGCTCCTACGAGCAGTACTTC.

This clonotype was recorded at least ten times. V usage is TRBV15 and J usage is TRBJ1-1; 11 nucleotides align to TRBD1. J lost 2 bases, V lost 8 bases, and 10 bases had no gene match. The V gene's germline CDR1 is LNHNV and CDR2 YYDKDF (reference sequence). The length of the CDR3 is 16 residues. As DNA, the CDR3 is TGTGCCACCCATGGACGGGACAGGGGGATTAACACTGAAGCTTTCTTT. Translating it yields CATHGRDRGINTEAFF.

This clonotype was seen ten or more times. The V and J genes are TRBV4-1 and TRBJ2-3; D gene uncertain. Germline assignment: CDR1 MGHRA and CDR2 YSYEKL. Trimming removed 1 base at V and 6 bases at J, with 8 bases between. The CDR3 is 13 amino acids. The CDR3 nucleotides are TGCGCCAGCAGCCAAGGGACGGCGGATACGCAGTATTTT. Encoded protein: CASSQGTADTQYF.

This clonotype was seen only a few times. The chain carries TRBV6-6 and TRBJ1-5; TRBD1 matches at 11 bases. Germline CDR1 and CDR2: MNHNY and SVGAGI (reference sequence). There are 14 residues in the CDR3. Losses at the gene ends were 6 bases for V and 5 bases for J; bases not matched to a gene: 3. CDR3 bases: TGTGCCAGCAGGGACAGGGGGCCCGATCAGCCCCAGCATTTT. Amino acid sequence: CASRDRGPDQPQHF.

Points on this clonotype: A read error may be the cause here, since a much bigger clone is one base away. This chain links TRBV9 with TRBJ1-2; 7 nucleotides align to TRBD1. V shed 0 bases, J shed 3 bases, and the junction held 14 bases outside the gene matches. CDR1 is SGDLS, CDR2 YYNGEE, per germline. The CDR3 is made up of 18 amino acids. CDR3 loop: CASSVGQPRQGRDYGYTF. DNA of the CDR3: TGTGCCAGCAGCGTAGGCCAACCTCGACAGGGTCGGGACTATGGCTACACCTTC.

To note about this clonotype: A read error may produce the germline difference seen at one junction end. The chain is built from TRBV10-3 and TRBJ1-3; D remains unclear. Germline CDR1 reads ENHRY; CDR2 reads SYGVKD. CDR3 size: 12 residues. CDR3 sequence reads: CAISEPGNTIYF. The CDR3 DNA reads as TGTGCCATCAGTGAGCCTGGGAACACCATATATTTT.

A few counts support this clonotype. V gene TRBV3-1 combines with J gene TRBJ1-5, with D maybe TRBD1 (5 bases). The CDR3 totals 15 residues. The ends were cut back, 6 bases at V and 0 bases at J, with 12 bases in the middle. Germline CDR1 is LGHDT and CDR2 is YNNKEL (reference sequence). This CDR3 reads CASRQGRNSNQPQHF. For the CDR3, the DNA is TGTGCCAGCAGGCAGGGCAGGAATAGCAATCAGCCCCAGCATTTT.

CDR3 DNA sequence: TGTGCCTGGAGGGGGGACACCGGGGAGCTGTTTTTT. Translating gives CAWRGDTGELFF. The chain combines TRBV30 with TRBJ2-2, with D possibly called TRBD1 or TRBD2 (5 bases each). Germline CDR1 reads GTSNPN; CDR2 reads SVGIG (reference sequence). V lost 3 bases, J lost 3 bases, and 5 bases lay in between. The CDR3 contains 12 residues.

This clonotype was seen repeatedly, ten times or more. The V gene is TRBV5-8, the J gene TRBJ2-3; possibly TRBD1 or TRBD2 for D (5 bases each). V gave up 2 bases and J gave up 0 bases, with 13 bases separating them. The length of the CDR3 is 16 residues. Germline values: CDR1 SGHTS, CDR2 YDEGEE. The CDR3 sequence: CASSLNGAGSTDTQYF. The DNA for the CDR3 is TGTGCCAGCAGCTTAAACGGGGCGGGTAGCACAGATACGCAGTATTTT.

This clonotype was detected many times. As DNA, the CDR3 is TGTGCCACAGGGATCTCTGGGGCCAACGTCCTGACTTTC. Translating gives CATGISGANVLTF. The chain uses TRBV3-1 and TRBJ2-6; D may be TRBD1 (5 bases). In germline, CDR1 is LGHDT, CDR2 YNNKEL (reference sequence). The CDR3 loop spans 13 amino acids. Deletions cut 10 bases from V and 0 bases from J, with 7 bases between. Filled out from reference TRBV3-1 and TRBJ2-6, the complete variable domain reads DTAVSQTPKYLVTQMGNDKSIKCEQNLGHDTMYWYKQDSKKFLKIMFSYNNKELIINETVPNRFSPKSPDKAHLNLHINSLELGDSAVYFCATGISGANVLTFGAGSRLTVL.